A single sample is the source of the 21 T cell receptor beta chains below, sequenced in a study of shared clonotypes between healthy human individuals (dated by TCRdb to the early 2020s). The method behind the library was the immunoSEQ multiplex PCR assay. What TCRdb holds here is the immuneACCESS table cut down to in-frame rearrangements. Part of the clones is not present; checked against another copy, under half of the missing clones reflect an unresolved V gene, and the others are unexplained. Present in this sample are approximately 2.5 million clones, roughly 93% of which were seen just once. Clones ranked in the top ten supply approximately 0.35% of the sample. Sequences were obtained from naive CD4+ T cells from PBMCs. The sample's cell subset or site label is to be understood as: CD45RA+ positively selected. The receptors were gathered from a man younger than 35 in good health. Some clones in this sample may be carry-over from other donors' samples.

In nucleotides, the CDR3 is TGTGCCAGCAGTTACTCTAGGACCCTCTATGGCTACACCTTC. Its translation is CASSYSRTLYGYTF. The chain joins TRBV6-5 to TRBJ1-2; no clear D gene. Between the trimmed V and J ends, which lost 0 bases and 4 bases, there was a span of 9 bases. The CDR3 consists of 14 residues. Germline CDR1 and CDR2: MNHEY and SVGAGI.

This chain connects TRBV7-2 to TRBJ2-3; D gene uncertain. V shed 2 bases and J shed 4 bases, with 13 bases lying between them. Per the germline V gene, CDR1 is SGHTA and CDR2 is FQGNSA. This CDR3 has 15 residues. The CDR3 nucleotides are TGTGCCAGCAGCTTATACGTGACTGTTTCAGATACGCAGTATTTT. Translated: CASSLYVTVSDTQYF.

CDR3 region: CASSLSSRGYEKLFF. DNA of the CDR3: TGTGCCAGCAGTTTATCTTCCAGGGGATATGAAAAACTGTTTTTT. The rearrangement links TRBV28 to TRBJ1-4; maybe TRBD1 (6 bases). The CDR3 is made up of 15 amino acids. V shed 1 base and J shed 6 bases, with 12 bases lying between them. CDR1 is MDHEN, CDR2 SYDVKM, per germline.

The rearrangement uses TRBV5-1 and TRBJ2-5; D might be TRBD1 (5 bases). The DNA end favors TRBJ2-7, so the J call may be wrong. CDR1 is SGHRS and CDR2 is YFSETQ in the germline V gene. This CDR3 is built from 15 residues. This CDR3 is CASSFIPGPSYEQYF. In nucleotides, the CDR3 is TGCGCCAGCAGCTTTATCCCAGGGCCATCCTACGAGCAGTACTTC.

This chain connects TRBV7-8 to TRBJ1-2; maybe TRBD1 (5 bases). This CDR3 is 13 amino acids long. The ends were cut back, 5 bases at V and 7 bases at J, with 14 bases in the middle. From germline, CDR1 is SGHVS and CDR2 FQNEAQ. CDR3 DNA: TGTGCCAGCAGCGTCGGGACCCGAGCTGGCTACACCTTC. Its protein product is CASSVGTRAGYTF.

In its sample, this clone was seen once. This chain links TRBV7-2 with TRBJ2-5; 8 bases fit TRBD2. Germline CDR1 and CDR2: SGHTA and FQGNSA. Trimming at V came to 3 bases and at J to 6 bases, leaving 9 bases not matched to a gene. This CDR3 is built from 15 residues. DNA for the CDR3: TGTGCCAGCAGCTTCACGGGAGGGTCGGGACAGACCCAGTACTTC. Protein sequence: CASSFTGGSGQTQYF.

A few counts support this clone. The chain has TRBV4-2 and TRBJ1-2, with a possible D match to TRBD1 (5 bases). In germline, CDR1 is LGHNA, CDR2 YNFKEQ. The ends were cut back, 6 bases at V and 7 bases at J, with 18 bases in the middle. There are 14 residues in the CDR3. This CDR3 is CASRRAGNRRGYTF. In DNA, the CDR3 is TGTGCCAGCAGACGCGCAGGGAATCGACGTGGCTACACCTTC.

This chain joins TRBV11-2 and TRBJ2-7; D is perhaps TRBD1 or TRBD2 (5 bases each). The germline V gene has CDR1 SGHAT and CDR2 FQNNGV. The V and J ends lost 5 bases and 3 bases respectively, with 20 bases between them. The CDR3 contains 16 residues. The CDR3 spells CASSPFRDPRNYEQYF. CDR3 in DNA: TGTGCCAGCAGCCCATTCCGGGACCCAAGGAACTACGAGCAGTACTTC. The complete variable domain, with remaining parts taken from reference TRBV11-2 and TRBJ2-7, reads EAGVAQSPRYKIIEKRQSVAFWCNPISGHATLYWYQQILGQGPKLLIQFQNNGVVDDSQLPKDRFSAERLKGVDSTLKIQPAKLEDSAVYLCASSPFRDPRNYEQYFGPGTRLTVT.

This sequence joins TRBV11-2 and TRBJ2-3; 12 nucleotides line up with TRBD2. The V gene's germline CDR1 is SGHAT and CDR2 FQNNGV. CDR3 size: 14 residues. V was clipped by 7 bases and J by 6 bases; unmatched bases: 5. The CDR3 loop reads CASTRLAGGDTQYF. CDR3 bases: TGTGCCAGCACCCGTCTAGCGGGAGGGGATACGCAGTATTTT.

The CDR3 protein is CASSLLSTSGSSPGELFF. DNA of the CDR3: TGTGCCAGCTCACTCCTCTCGACTAGCGGGAGTTCCCCCGGGGAGCTGTTTTTT. V is TRBV18 and J is TRBJ2-2; TRBD2 matches 12 bases. This CDR3 has 18 amino acids. V trimming: 4 bases; J trimming: 6 bases; junction bases outside the gene matches: 12. Germline CDR1 KGHSH, CDR2 LQKENI. Full variable domain (missing parts from reference TRBV18 and TRBJ2-2): NAGVMQNPRHLVRRRGQEARLRCSPMKGHSHVYWYRQLPEEGLKFMVYLQKENIIDESGMPKERFSAEFPKEGPSILRIQQVVRGDSAAYFCASSLLSTSGSSPGELFFGEGSRLTVL.

The rearrangement uses TRBV9 and TRBJ2-7; D not resolved. The V end lost 3 bases, the J end lost 5 bases, and 9 bases lay between the germline ends. CDR3 length: 12 residues. Germline CDR1 SGDLS, CDR2 YYNGEE. DNA of the CDR3: TGTGCCAGCAGCGCCCGGACGGACGAGCAGTACTTC. Residues: CASSARTDEQYF.

This chain joins TRBV9 and TRBJ2-7; possible D gene TRBD2, 5 bases. The CDR3 loop spans 15 amino acids. Trimming removed 2 bases at V and 4 bases at J, with 16 bases between. Per the germline V gene, CDR1 is SGDLS and CDR2 is YYNGEE. CDR3 protein: CASSVSRGPQYEQYF. The CDR3 DNA follows: TGTGCCAGCAGCGTTTCCAGAGGGCCTCAGTACGAGCAGTACTTC.

V usage is TRBV27 and J usage is TRBJ1-2; 12 bases map to TRBD1. V gave up 5 bases and J gave up 3 bases; unmatched junction bases: 4. CDR1 MNHEY and CDR2 SMNVEV come from the germline V gene (reference sequence). The CDR3 consists of 15 residues. The CDR3 protein is CASSPGTGGDYGYTF. The CDR3 coding sequence is TGTGCCAGCAGTCCCGGGACAGGGGGCGACTATGGCTACACCTTC.

This chain joins TRBV9 and TRBJ1-2; 8 bases map to TRBD1. With 2 bases clipped from V and 7 bases from J, the junction kept 13 bases outside the gene matches. The CDR3 totals 16 residues. Germline V gene sequence: CDR1 SGDLS, CDR2 YYNGEE. The CDR3 here is CASSVMGQAFMGGYTF. The CDR3 bases are TGTGCCAGCAGCGTCATGGGACAGGCATTCATGGGTGGCTACACCTTC.

The CDR3 is CASSLFWQPTYEQYF. The CDR3 nucleotides read TGTGCCAGCAGTCTCTTCTGGCAGCCCACCTACGAGCAGTACTTC. V usage is TRBV6-5 and J usage is TRBJ2-7, with D uncertain. V shed 5 bases and J shed 2 bases, with 16 bases lying between them. The V gene's germline CDR1 is MNHEY and CDR2 SVGAGI. The CDR3 spans 15 residues.

The chain links TRBV18 to TRBJ2-7; 7 nucleotides agree with TRBD1. This CDR3 spans 16 amino acids. The germline V gene has CDR1 KGHSH and CDR2 LQKENI. V shed 3 bases and J 2 bases; nucleotides not matched to a gene: 10. Here the CDR3 reads CASSPAGGKSTYEQYF. The CDR3 nucleotides are TGTGCCAGCTCACCCGCAGGGGGAAAAAGTACCTACGAGCAGTACTTC.

The genes are TRBV6-6 and TRBJ2-7; TRBD2 aligns across 9 bases. The CDR3 spans 15 residues. The germline V gene has CDR1 MNHNY and CDR2 SVGAGI (reference sequence). V was pared by 6 bases and J by 0 bases, with 6 bases of the junction left unmatched. The CDR3 spells CASSPLAGHSYEQYF. The CDR3 DNA reads as TGTGCCAGCAGCCCTCTAGCGGGACACTCCTACGAGCAGTACTTC.

This clone was detected once. The chain couples TRBV28 to TRBJ2-5, with 9 bases identical to TRBD2. Trimming took 1 base from V and 6 from J; bases not matched to a gene: 9. Germline CDR1 MDHEN, CDR2 SYDVKM. This CDR3 contains 16 residues. The CDR3 region has the DNA TGTGCCAGCAGTTTATATGGGCTAGCGGGAAGAAAGACCCAGTACTTC. Amino acid sequence: CASSLYGLAGRKTQYF.

The chain couples TRBV5-1 to TRBJ2-3; D is perhaps TRBD1 or TRBD2 (5 bases each). The CDR3 runs 14 residues. Trimming left V 1 base short and J 4 bases short, with 10 bases between. Germline V gene sequence: CDR1 SGHRS, CDR2 YFSETQ. The DNA of the CDR3 is TGCGCCAGCAGCTTGCAGAGGGGCCCAGATACGCAGTATTTT. Its protein is CASSLQRGPDTQYF.

A word on this clone: The same CDR3 can be traced to other DNA sequences in this sample. The genes are TRBV20-1 and TRBJ2-1; D is unclear. The CDR3 totals 11 residues. Germline loops: CDR1 DFQATT, CDR2 SNEGSKA (reference sequence). The germline V and J ends were trimmed by 0 bases and 7 bases, with 4 bases remaining between them. CDR3 DNA: TGCAGTGCTAGAGACAGGAATGAGCAGTTCTTC. It codes for CSARDRNEQFF.

The chain carries TRBV25-1 and TRBJ2-5; TRBD2 agrees at 8 bases. This CDR3 region has 16 residues. Trimming at V came to 7 bases and at J to 1 base, leaving 11 bases not matched to a gene. CDR1 MGHDK and CDR2 SYGVNS come from the germline V gene. CDR3 coding DNA: TGTGCCAGCACTTTAGCCTCCGGGAGGGCCCAAGAGACCCAGTACTTC. It is translated as CASTLASGRAQETQYF.